This T cell receptor beta chain emerged from a study of OX40 agonist ivuxolimab in advanced cancers. Study in general: The patients' treatment was ivuxolimab, an agonistic anti-OX40 (CD134) antibody.

TCRdb's copy holds only in-frame clones and misses some; the assay was immunoSEQ multiplex PCR. The sample yields under 50,000 clones, about 90% seen once. Trimming cost V 0 bases and J 4 bases, with 19 bases left between them. This CDR3 contains 18 residues. Germline V lookup: CDR1 LGHNA, CDR2 YNFKEQ. This clone was observed once. This TCR derives from an adult with an advanced solid tumor such as melanoma, head and neck, liver or kidney cancer. The chain carries TRBV4-2 and TRBJ1-5; D possibly corresponds to TRBD1 (5 bases). The sequenced sample was CD4+ or CD8+ T cells sorted from blood, obtained in a trial of the OX40 agonist ivuxolimab. In nucleotides, the CDR3 is TGTGCCAGCAGCCAAGATTGGAGGGGTTGGGAGAGGAATCAGCCCCAGCATTTT. Protein sequence: CASSQDWRGWERNQPQHF.